The following is a TCR beta chain sequence with its context. The sample comes from a study of cytomegalovirus exposure and HLA in healthy donors. The PCR had 60 Vbeta and 13 Jbeta primers. Only in-frame clones appear in the TCRdb table, and some are missing; sequencing was by immunoSEQ multiplex PCR. The sample has around 80,000 clones; around 79% are singletons. Trimming took 6 bases from V and 11 from J, leaving 25 bases between them. Germline V gives CDR1 MDHEN, CDR2 SYDVKM. The CDR3 covers 15 residues. Sequenced sample: PBMCs. This chain uses TRBV28 with TRBJ1-1; D is ambiguous. The clonotype comes from a man between 18 and 35 years old in good health and CMV-seropositive. The CDR3 DNA follows: TGTGCCAGCAGCCCTCCCCGGGGAGGCGCCCCCGAGGCTTTCTTT. Translating it yields CASSPPRGGAPEAFF.